This TCR beta chain was documented in a study of cytomegalovirus exposure and HLA in healthy donors. Looked up from germline, CDR1 is SGHDT and CDR2 is YYEEEE. CDR3 length: 13 residues. V lost 6 bases to trimming and J lost 5 bases; unmatched junction nucleotides: 7. Overall study results and limits: Among the most significant clusters, several appeared linked to common viral pathogens in a later analysis.

On this clone: As yet, its antigen is unknown.

A multiplex PCR was run with 60 Vbeta primers and 13 Jbeta primers. The repertoire was sequenced with immunoSEQ multiplex PCR; TCRdb's copy has only in-frame clones and lacks some. The table lists some 110,000 clones, approximately 80% of them singletons. The TCR originated in a woman aged 25 to 39 in good health and CMV-seronegative. The material sequenced was PBMCs. The V gene is TRBV5-6, the J gene TRBJ1-2; the match to TRBD1 covers 7 bases. The CDR3 sequence is CASMGQLLYGYTF. The CDR3 region has the DNA TGTGCCAGCATGGGACAGCTTTTGTATGGCTACACCTTC.